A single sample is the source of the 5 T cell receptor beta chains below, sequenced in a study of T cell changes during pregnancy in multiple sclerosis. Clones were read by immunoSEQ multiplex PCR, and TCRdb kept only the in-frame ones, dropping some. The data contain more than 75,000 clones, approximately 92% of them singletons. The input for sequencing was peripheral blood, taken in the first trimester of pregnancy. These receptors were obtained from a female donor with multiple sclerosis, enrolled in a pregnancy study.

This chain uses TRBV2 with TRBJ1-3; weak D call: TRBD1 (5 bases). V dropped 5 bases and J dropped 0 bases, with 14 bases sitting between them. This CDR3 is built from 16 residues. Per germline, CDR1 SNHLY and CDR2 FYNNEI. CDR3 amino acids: CASSPQGRASGNTIYF. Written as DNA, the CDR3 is TGTGCCAGCAGTCCCCAGGGTAGGGCCTCTGGAAACACCATATATTTT.

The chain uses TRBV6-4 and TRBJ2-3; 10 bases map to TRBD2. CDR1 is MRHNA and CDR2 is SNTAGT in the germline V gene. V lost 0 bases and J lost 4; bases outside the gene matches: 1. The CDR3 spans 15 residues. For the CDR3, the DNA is TGTGCCAGCAGTGACTCAGCGGGGGGGCCAGATACGCAGTATTTT. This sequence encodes CASSDSAGGPDTQYF.

CDR3: CASSGTPYGSYNEQFF. Here the CDR3 DNA reads TGTGCCAGCAGTGGGACTCCCTACGGTTCCTACAATGAGCAGTTCTTC. This chain links TRBV28 with TRBJ2-1; a possible D gene is TRBD2 (6 bases). Germline lookup yields CDR1 MDHEN and CDR2 SYDVKM. The V end was cut by 5 bases, the J end by 1 base, with 15 bases between. The CDR3 is 16 residues long.

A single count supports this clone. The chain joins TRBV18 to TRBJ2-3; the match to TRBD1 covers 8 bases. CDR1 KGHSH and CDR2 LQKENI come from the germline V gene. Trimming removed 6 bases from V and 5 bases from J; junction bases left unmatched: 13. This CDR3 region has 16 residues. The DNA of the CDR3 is TGTGCCAGCTCGCGCATGACAGGGGAAACTATAGATACGCAGTATTTT. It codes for CASSRMTGETIDTQYF.

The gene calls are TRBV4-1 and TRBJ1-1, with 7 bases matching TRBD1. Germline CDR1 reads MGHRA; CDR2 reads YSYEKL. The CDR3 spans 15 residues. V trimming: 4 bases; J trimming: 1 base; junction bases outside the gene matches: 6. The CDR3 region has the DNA TGCGCCAGCAGCCCCTTAGGACAGGAGAACACTGAAGCTTTCTTT. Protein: CASSPLGQENTEAFF.